This T cell receptor beta chain derives from a study of identical twins. The CDR3 has 15 residues. The V end lost 2 bases, the J end lost 5 bases, and 16 bases lay between the germline ends. Germline V gene sequence: CDR1 SGHVS, CDR2 FNYEAQ. TCRdb analysed the 5' RACE reads with MiXCR anew, one entry per CDR3 protein. The sample lists about 570,000 distinct CDR3 sequences; over 8.5% were seen once. These records were also assigned to another study, of yellow fever vaccine responses in identical twins.

This chain joins TRBV7-6 and TRBJ2-7, with D uncertain. The sequencing sample was made of PBMCs. This clonotype originated in a woman aged 18-35 years in good health. The CDR3: CASSLSGGVFNEQYF. CDR3 in DNA: TGTGCCAGCAGCTTATCGGGCGGAGTTTTTAACGAGCAGTACTTC.